This T cell receptor beta chain was observed in a study of blood T cell repertoires in COVID-19. The germline V gene has CDR1 MNHEY and CDR2 SVGAGI. The CDR3 length is 14 residues. V lost 8 bases and J lost 8; bases outside the gene matches: 8. Assay: immunoSEQ multiplex PCR; the TCRdb copy retains only in-frame clones and omits some. The repertoire holds about 160,000 clones, with 70% to 90% as singletons. Sequenced: peripheral blood. The V and J genes are TRBV6-5 and TRBJ1-6; 8 bases align to TRBD1. The origin of this receptor is a woman in her forties or fifties with COVID-19, enrolled during active disease. In DNA, the CDR3 is TGTGCCAGCTCCCTCCCAGGGGGCGATTCACCCCTCCACTTT. Translated: CASSLPGGDSPLHF.